The 29 T cell receptor beta chains below all came from one sample that was sequenced in a study of blood T cells in healthy people across ages. The second PCR ran 7 to 11 cycles with a sample-barcoded 5' primer and J-beta primers. TCRdb independently ran MiXCR on the 5' RACE reads; one entry per CDR3 protein. Among 1.5 million to 2 million distinct CDR3 sequences listed, under 30% were seen once. The sample comprised blood. The receptors originated from a woman in her twenties or thirties in good health.

V is TRBV5-1 and J is TRBJ2-5, with no clear D. Trimming removed 4 bases from V and 4 bases from J, with 14 bases in between. CDR3 length equals 14 residues. Germline values: CDR1 SGHRS, CDR2 YFSETQ. CDR3 in amino acids: CASSPTVVLETQYF. In DNA form, the CDR3 reads TGCGCCAGCAGCCCGACGGTGGTTTTAGAGACCCAGTACTTC. The variable domain in full, with the rest retrieved from reference TRBV5-1 and TRBJ2-5, is KAGVTQTPRYLIKTRGQQVTLSCSPISGHRSVSWYQQTPGQGLQFLFEYFSETQRNKGNFPGRFSGRQFSNSRSEMNVSTLELGDSALYLCASSPTVVLETQYFGPGTRLLVL.

This clonotype was observed a few times. The chain links TRBV4-1 to TRBJ2-3, with D possibly TRBD2 on 7 matching bases. The CDR3 runs to 19 residues. The germline V gene encodes CDR1 MGHRA and CDR2 YSYEKL. The V end was cut by 1 base, the J end by 1 base, with 21 bases between. CDR3 bases: TGCGCCAGCAGCCAAGTGCTTGCGGGGGCCAGAAAGCGCACAGATACGCAGTATTTT. The encoded protein is CASSQVLAGARKRTDTQYF.

The CDR3 coding sequence is TGTGCCATCAGTGATCTGGGCGAGGGCTATGGCTACACCTTC. Translation: CAISDLGEGYGYTF. J is TRBJ1-2 and V is TRBV10-3; D uncertain. This CDR3 is 14 amino acids long. Trimming shortened V by 3 bases and J by 4 bases, and 12 bases separated the two germline ends. Germline V gives CDR1 ENHRY, CDR2 SYGVKD.

This clonotype was counted ten times or more. The chain links TRBV5-1 to TRBJ2-7; D possibly corresponds to TRBD1 (6 bases). CDR3 size: 16 residues. V was shortened by 2 bases and J by 0 bases, with 15 bases between the two germline ends. Germline CDR1 is SGHRS and CDR2 is YFSETQ. Here the CDR3 reads CASSLPRQADSYEQYF. The CDR3 DNA reads as TGCGCCAGCAGCTTACCAAGACAGGCTGACTCCTACGAGCAGTACTTC.

The V and J genes are TRBV5-1 and TRBJ2-3, with D possibly TRBD1 on 6 matching bases. CDR3 size: 19 residues. Germline V gene sequence: CDR1 SGHRS, CDR2 YFSETQ. Between the trimmed V and J ends, which lost 4 bases and 5 bases, there was a span of 29 bases. DNA for the CDR3: TGCGCCAGCAGCCTAAGCCTACTAAGGGGGAGTCGGGATGGAGATACGCAGTATTTT. Amino acid sequence: CASSLSLLRGSRDGDTQYF.

The chain employs TRBV27 and TRBJ2-5, with TRBD1 matching over 8 bases. Per germline, CDR1 MNHEY and CDR2 SMNVEV (reference sequence). The J segment lost 4 bases and the V segment lost 5 bases, leaving 15 bases of the junction unmatched. The CDR3 contains 17 residues. This CDR3 is CASSPTKWTGRVETQYF. The CDR3 DNA is TGTGCCAGCAGTCCAACCAAATGGACAGGGAGAGTAGAGACCCAGTACTTC.

The table lists this clonotype with a few counts. The chain links TRBV14 to TRBJ1-6; 8 nucleotides agree with TRBD1. Germline CDR1 SGHDN, CDR2 FVKESK. The CDR3 loop spans 16 amino acids. Unmatched junction bases numbered 8, after V lost 0 bases and J lost 10 bases. CDR3 region: CASSQDLPGGNSPLHF. CDR3 sequence (DNA): TGTGCCAGCAGCCAAGATCTCCCAGGGGGCAACTCACCCCTCCACTTT.

The chain couples TRBV7-6 to TRBJ2-3, with 8 positions matching TRBD2. Germline CDR1 is SGHVS and CDR2 is FNYEAQ. V shed 5 bases, J shed 2 bases, and the junction held 12 bases outside the gene matches. The CDR3 spans 17 residues. The chain's CDR3 is CASSPLAGGQNTDTQYF. As DNA, the CDR3 is TGTGCCAGCAGCCCTCTCGCGGGGGGACAAAACACAGATACGCAGTATTTT.

The rearrangement joins TRBV9 to TRBJ2-2, with D unresolved. The V gene lost 3 bases and the J gene lost 5 bases, with 11 bases spanning the gap. Germline loops: CDR1 SGDLS, CDR2 YYNGEE. The CDR3 consists of 14 residues. The CDR3 here is CASSGSHRTGELFF. DNA of the CDR3: TGTGCCAGCAGCGGATCCCATCGAACCGGGGAGCTGTTTTTT.

V gene TRBV3-1 combines with J gene TRBJ1-3; D not resolved. Germline CDR1 reads LGHDT; CDR2 reads YNNKEL (reference sequence). Trimming removed 5 bases at V and 3 bases at J, with 5 bases between. The CDR3 totals 12 residues. CDR3 bases: TGTGCCAGCAGCTCCCTTGGAAACACCATATATTTT. Its translation is CASSSLGNTIYF. The full variable domain, rest sourced from reference TRBV3-1 and TRBJ1-3, is DTAVSQTPKYLVTQMGNDKSIKCEQNLGHDTMYWYKQDSKKFLKIMFSYNNKELIINETVPNRFSPKSPDKAHLNLHINSLELGDSAVYFCASSSLGNTIYFGEGSWLTVV.

In its sample, this clonotype was seen a few times. For the CDR3, the DNA is TGTGCCAGCAGCTTAGTACGGGGGGGGGAACTTTCTGGGGCCAACGTCCTGACTTTC. Amino acids: CASSLVRGGELSGANVLTF. This chain connects TRBV11-2 to TRBJ2-6; 8 nucleotides agree with TRBD2. This CDR3 contains 19 residues. Germline V lookup: CDR1 SGHAT, CDR2 FQNNGV. Trimming cost V 1 base and J 1 base; bases outside gene matches: 9.

This clonotype was observed a few times. The chain has TRBV12-3 or TRBV12-4 and TRBJ2-5; D not certain. The CDR3 is 14 residues long. The germline V and J ends were trimmed by 5 bases and 11 bases, with 21 bases remaining between them. The DNA of the CDR3 is TGTGCCAGCAGTCCCATAGGTGTCTTGAGAGAGCAGTACTTC. This translates into CASSPIGVLREQYF.

Many counts were recorded for this clonotype. This rearrangement joins TRBV28 to TRBJ1-2; D uncertain. Looked up from germline, CDR1 is MDHEN and CDR2 is SYDVKM. Trimming cost V 4 bases and J 8 bases, with 14 bases left between them. The CDR3 runs to 13 residues. Written as DNA, the CDR3 is TGTGCCAGCAGTTCCCTGGACCTGGGAGGCTACACCTTC. Protein sequence: CASSSLDLGGYTF.

This clonotype was observed many times. V and J are TRBV7-2 and TRBJ2-7, with TRBD2 as a possible D gene (6 bases). There are 15 residues in the CDR3. Germline CDR1 is SGHTA and CDR2 is FQGNSA. V was clipped by 2 bases and J by 0 bases, with 11 bases between them. The CDR3 bases are TGTGCCAGCAGCTTAAGCCGGGGGAGCTCCTACGAGCAGTACTTC. Amino acids: CASSLSRGSSYEQYF.

This clonotype has just a few counts. The V call is TRBV5-1, the J call TRBJ1-1, with 8 positions matching TRBD1. The CDR3 extends over 15 amino acids. J gave up 8 bases and V 4 bases, and 13 bases lay outside the gene matches. Germline loops: CDR1 SGHRS, CDR2 YFSETQ. The CDR3 loop is CASSPLTGGDGEAFF. CDR3 coding DNA: TGCGCCAGCAGCCCCCTAACAGGGGGAGACGGGGAAGCTTTCTTT.

The chain employs TRBV10-2 and TRBJ2-5; D remains ambiguous. V lost 5 bases, J lost 5 bases, and 12 bases lay in between. This CDR3 has 13 residues. Looked up from germline, CDR1 is WSHSY and CDR2 is SAAADI. CDR3 region: CASSTTRAETQYF. CDR3 coding DNA: TGCGCCAGCAGTACGACCCGAGCGGAGACCCAGTACTTC.

V and J are TRBV7-9 and TRBJ1-1; D is undetermined. V was cut by 5 bases and J by 7 bases, with 11 bases left in between. The germline gives CDR1 SEHNR, CDR2 FQNEAQ (reference sequence). CDR3 length: 12 amino acids. DNA of the CDR3: TGTGCCAGCAGCCAGAAGGACCTTGAAGCTTTCTTT. Translation gives CASSQKDLEAFF.

This clonotype turned up a few times. This chain links TRBV7-2 with TRBJ2-5; D gene unclear. V was trimmed by 0 bases and J by 1 base, leaving 6 bases between them. This CDR3 comprises 14 residues. In germline, CDR1 is SGHTA, CDR2 FQGNSA. The CDR3: CASSLASAQETQYF. The CDR3 nucleotides read TGTGCCAGCAGCTTAGCGTCAGCCCAAGAGACCCAGTACTTC.

This clonotype was picked up one time. A read error may explain this, as a much larger clone is one base away. The gene calls are TRBV29-1 and TRBJ2-7; a possible D gene is TRBD1 (6 bases). Germline V gene data show CDR1 as SQVTM and CDR2 as ANQGSEA. The CDR3 has 15 residues. Trimming removed 4 bases from V and 10 bases from J, with 26 bases in between. This CDR3 reads CSVGSRLSRGEAQYF. For the CDR3, the DNA is TGCAGCGTTGGGTCGCGTCTTTCCAGGGGAGAGGCCCAGTACTTC.

This clonotype was seen many times. The chain employs TRBV20-1 and TRBJ2-7, with D perhaps matching TRBD2 (6 bases). Trimming left V 2 bases short and J 2 bases short, with 13 bases between. CDR3 length equals 14 residues. From germline, CDR1 is DFQATT and CDR2 SNEGSKA (reference sequence). CDR3 amino acids: CSARPFPGAYEQYF. The CDR3 coding sequence is TGCAGTGCTAGACCATTTCCGGGAGCCTACGAGCAGTACTTC.

This clonotype was recorded at least ten times. The chain recombines TRBV3-1 with TRBJ2-7; 8 nucleotides agree with TRBD2. Germline V gene data show CDR1 as LGHDT and CDR2 as YNNKEL (reference sequence). The CDR3 consists of 17 residues. Losses at the gene ends were 0 bases for V and 0 bases for J; bases not matched to a gene: 7. The CDR3 region is CASSQDPAGEVSYEQYF. The DNA of the CDR3 is TGTGCCAGCAGCCAAGACCCAGCGGGGGAGGTCTCCTACGAGCAGTACTTC.

The V and J genes are TRBV30 and TRBJ2-1; maybe TRBD1 (5 bases). V lost 1 base and J lost 8, with 9 bases in between. The CDR3 is 12 amino acids. Germline V gene sequence: CDR1 GTSNPN, CDR2 SVGIG (reference sequence). The chain's CDR3 is CAWSATGDEQFF. The CDR3 DNA reads as TGTGCCTGGAGTGCAACAGGAGATGAGCAGTTCTTC. Filled out from reference TRBV30 and TRBJ2-1, the complete variable domain reads SQTIHQWPATLVQPVGSPLSLECTVEGTSNPNLYWYRQAAGRGLQLLFYSVGIGQISSEVPQNLSASRPQDRQFILSSKKLLLSDSGFYLCAWSATGDEQFFGPGTRLTVL.

This clonotype was counted ten times or more. The chain has TRBV20-1 and TRBJ1-2, with D unclear. Germline-derived CDR1 and CDR2 are DFQATT and SNEGSKA (reference sequence). The CDR3 is made up of 13 amino acids. V was cut by 3 bases and J by 0 bases, with 8 bases left in between. The CDR3 reads CSASDGSNYGYTF. For the CDR3, the DNA is TGCAGTGCTAGTGACGGTTCTAACTATGGCTACACCTTC.

As regards this clonotype: A much larger clone lies one base from this, so it may be a read error. The chain is built from TRBV5-1 and TRBJ2-1; D is perhaps TRBD1 or TRBD2 (5 bases each). The V and J ends lost 1 base and 0 bases respectively, with 14 bases between them. The CDR3 sequence is 17 residues long. Germline loops: CDR1 SGHRS, CDR2 YFSETQ. CDR3 sequence (DNA): TGCGCCAGCAGCTTGCTTGGGGGTTCAAGCTCCTACAATGAGCAGTTCTTC. It specifies CASSLLGGSSSYNEQFF. Full variable domain (outside the CDR3, taken from reference TRBV5-1 and TRBJ2-1): KAGVTQTPRYLIKTRGQQVTLSCSPISGHRSVSWYQQTPGQGLQFLFEYFSETQRNKGNFPGRFSGRQFSNSRSEMNVSTLELGDSALYLCASSLLGGSSSYNEQFFGPGTRLTVL.

This clonotype has only a few counts. This chain joins TRBV2 and TRBJ2-1; TRBD1 aligns across 8 bases. Per germline, CDR1 SNHLY and CDR2 FYNNEI. CDR3 length: 13 amino acids. J was trimmed by 5 bases and V by 6 bases; bases with no gene match: 3. CDR3 bases: TGTGCCAGCAGGGACAGGGAAAACAATGAGCAGTTCTTC. It is translated as CASRDRENNEQFF.

The chain combines TRBV5-1 with TRBJ2-1; 14 bases align to TRBD2. CDR1 and CDR2 from the germline V gene are SGHRS and YFSETQ. This CDR3 spans 16 amino acids. V shed 3 bases, J shed 5 bases, and the junction held 4 bases outside the gene matches. The CDR3 loop reads CASSYGTSGGNNEQFF. The CDR3 bases are TGCGCCAGCAGCTACGGGACTAGCGGGGGAAACAATGAGCAGTTCTTC. The whole variable domain, remainder taken from reference TRBV5-1 and TRBJ2-1, is KAGVTQTPRYLIKTRGQQVTLSCSPISGHRSVSWYQQTPGQGLQFLFEYFSETQRNKGNFPGRFSGRQFSNSRSEMNVSTLELGDSALYLCASSYGTSGGNNEQFFGPGTRLTVL.

In this sample, this clonotype turned up a few times. The V gene is TRBV29-1, the J gene TRBJ1-4, with 11 bases aligning to TRBD1. The CDR3 spans 17 residues. CDR1 is SQVTM and CDR2 is ANQGSEA in the germline V gene. Germline trimming cut 6 bases from V and 8 bases from J; bases unmatched to any gene: 17. CDR3 bases: TGCAGCGTATCCCGGGACAGGGGGTCCGGTATAGCGGAAAAACTGTTTTTT. As protein: CSVSRDRGSGIAEKLFF. The whole variable domain, filled in from reference TRBV29-1 and TRBJ1-4, reads SAVISQKPSRDICQRGTSLTIQCQVDSQVTMMFWYRQQPGQSLTLIATANQGSEATYESGFVIDKFPISRPNLTFSTLTVSNMSPEDSSIYLCSVSRDRGSGIAEKLFFGSGTQLSVL.

The genes are TRBV5-6 and TRBJ1-2; D gene unclear. Trimming stripped 1 base from V and 7 bases from J, with 14 bases between. The CDR3 extends over 14 amino acids. In germline, CDR1 is SGHDT, CDR2 YYEEEE. CDR3: CASSLQQRAPGYTF. DNA of the CDR3: TGTGCCAGCAGCTTGCAACAGAGGGCACCTGGCTACACCTTC.

The chain recombines TRBV11-2 with TRBJ2-7; the D gene is possibly TRBD2 (5 bases). The CDR3 runs 15 residues. The germline V gene has CDR1 SGHAT and CDR2 FQNNGV. The V end was cut by 1 base, the J end by 1 base, with 11 bases between. The CDR3 DNA follows: TGTGCCAGCAGCTTAGGTCCTGGGGAGTCCTACGAGCAGTACTTC. As protein: CASSLGPGESYEQYF.